This T cell receptor (beta chain) was found in a study of T cells expressing NK-cell markers (dated by TCRdb to 2020 to 2021). For the study in its entirety: TCR beta-chain repertoires were profiled in sorted CD3+CD56+NKG2C+, CD3+CD56+NKG2C- and CD3+CD56-NKG2C+ T-cell subsets from seven or eight donors. Seven of the eight sequenced donors were HCMV-seropositive and one was HCMV-seronegative. Randomly selected healthy volunteers, three men and five women, were used as the eight sequenced donors. Libraries were sequenced as 2 x 150 bp reads on Illumina HiSeq 2000/2500, MiSeq or NextSeq.

Here is what the overall study found, with its caveats: Those dominant clonotypes were again the most abundant among CD3+CD56-NKG2C+ cells in a handful of donors, at about 25-60.1%. Whether the expanded NKG2C-expressing T cell clones were specific for HCMV antigens was left unclear. In about six donors, the dominant CD3+CD56+NKG2C+ clonotypes were found to rank among the top 10 CD8+ clonotypes and to make up roughly 1.0-7.5% of CD8+ T cells.

Sequencing instrument: Illumina HiSeq 2000. TCR beta cDNA libraries were prepared using 5'RACE template switching, which introduced a universal primer site and unique molecular identifiers. cDNA synthesis was primed from the TCR beta constant segment, followed by two successive PCR amplification steps. In the paper's pipeline: Reads were demultiplexed and grouped by UMI with MIGEC, and clonotypes were assembled and quantified with MiTCR. To exclude erroneous sequences, only TCR cDNA sequences supported by at least two reads were retained. The tcR package was used for downstream repertoire analysis, with clonotypes matched between fractions based on CDR3 nucleotide sequence plus V segment. VDJmatch was used to annotate antigen specificity against VDJdb, with one amino acid substitution in CDR3 permitted. After reprocessing by TCRdb, each CDR3 protein sequence is one entry, and no DNA is given. The authors' filters were not applied to this entry. In this sample's table one finds fewer than 300,000 distinct CDR3 sequences. The ten largest clones take up 4% to 5% of the sample.

About this clonotype: Its antigen specificity is not known.

Counted from cysteine to phenylalanine, this CDR3 has 16 amino acids. Only the protein is on record. In the germline V gene, CDR1 corresponds to SGHVS and CDR2 to FQNEAQ. HCMV serostatus was determined by detecting HCMV-specific IgG in serum with a commercial ELISA kit. Ficoll density gradient centrifugation was used to isolate peripheral blood mononuclear cells from blood. The sequence is built from TRBV7-8 and TRBJ1-2. The clonotype comes from a woman aged 18-70 years in good health. Sample: blood T cells: a sorted CD56 or NKG2C T cell subset, CD4+ or CD8+ T cells, or bulk PBMC T cells (not recorded which). CDR3 region: CASSLGGLAPYYGYTF.